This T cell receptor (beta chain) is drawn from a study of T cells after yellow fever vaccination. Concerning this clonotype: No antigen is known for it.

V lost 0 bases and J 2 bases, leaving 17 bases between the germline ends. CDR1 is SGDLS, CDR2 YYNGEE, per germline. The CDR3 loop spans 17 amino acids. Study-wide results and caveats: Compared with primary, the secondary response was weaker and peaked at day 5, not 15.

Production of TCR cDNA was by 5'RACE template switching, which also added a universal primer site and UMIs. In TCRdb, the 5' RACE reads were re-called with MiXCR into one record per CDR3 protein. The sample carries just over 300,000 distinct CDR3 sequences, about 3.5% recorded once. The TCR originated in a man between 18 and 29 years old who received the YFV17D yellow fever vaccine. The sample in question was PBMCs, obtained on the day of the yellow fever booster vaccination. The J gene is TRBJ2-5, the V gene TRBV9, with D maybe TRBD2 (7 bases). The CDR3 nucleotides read TGTGCCAGCAGCGTAGCCGGGGGGCCGTCTGGGCAAGAGACCCAGTACTTC. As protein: CASSVAGGPSGQETQYF.